This TCR beta chain was recorded in a study of response to subunit inactivated influenza vaccine. Study results and limitations: Few additional T cells are recruited per seasonal influenza vaccination, authors suggested.

TCRdb re-called the RT-PCR reads with MiXCR, one entry per CDR3 protein. The sample has about 780,000 distinct CDR3 sequences; approximately 17% are singletons. Looked up from germline, CDR1 is SGHDT and CDR2 is YYEEEE. V trimming: 0 bases; J trimming: 7 bases; junction bases outside the gene matches: 6. This CDR3 is built from 15 residues. Regarding this clonotype: The antigen is not known.

The starting material was PBMCs from blood, obtained 5 days after vaccination. The rearrangement uses TRBV5-6 and TRBJ2-1; 8 nucleotides line up with TRBD2. This TCR derives from a man aged 50 to 60 who received an inactivated influenza vaccine. DNA for the CDR3: TGTGCCAGCAGCTTGGCGGGGGGGGCAGGGAATGAGCAGTTCTTC. It translates to CASSLAGGAGNEQFF.